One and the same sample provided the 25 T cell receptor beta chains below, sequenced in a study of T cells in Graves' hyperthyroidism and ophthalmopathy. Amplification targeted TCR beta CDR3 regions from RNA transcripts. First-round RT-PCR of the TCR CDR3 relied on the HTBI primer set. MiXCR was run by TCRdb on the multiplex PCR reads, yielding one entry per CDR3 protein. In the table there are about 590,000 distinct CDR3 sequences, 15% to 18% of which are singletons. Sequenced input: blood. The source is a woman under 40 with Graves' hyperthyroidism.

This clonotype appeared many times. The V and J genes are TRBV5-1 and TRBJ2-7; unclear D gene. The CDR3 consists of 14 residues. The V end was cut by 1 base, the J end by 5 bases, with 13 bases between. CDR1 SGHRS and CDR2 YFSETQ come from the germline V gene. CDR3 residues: CASSLSAGPHEQYF. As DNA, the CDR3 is TGCGCCAGCAGCTTGTCAGCAGGCCCCCACGAGCAGTACTTC.

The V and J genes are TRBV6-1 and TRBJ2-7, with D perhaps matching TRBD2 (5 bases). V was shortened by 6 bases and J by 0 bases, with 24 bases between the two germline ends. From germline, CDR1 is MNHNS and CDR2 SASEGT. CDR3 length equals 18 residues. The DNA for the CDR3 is TGTGCCAGCAGGAGGGAAGTCGGAGTGAGCTTAAGCTCCTACGAGCAGTACTTC. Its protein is CASRREVGVSLSSYEQYF.

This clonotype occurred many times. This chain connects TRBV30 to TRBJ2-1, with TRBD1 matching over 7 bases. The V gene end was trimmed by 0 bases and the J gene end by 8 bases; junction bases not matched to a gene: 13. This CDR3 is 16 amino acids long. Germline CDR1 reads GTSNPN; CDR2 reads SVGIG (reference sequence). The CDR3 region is CAWSVPPGTGEDEQFF. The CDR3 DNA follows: TGTGCCTGGAGTGTTCCTCCGGGTACAGGGGAAGATGAGCAGTTCTTC.

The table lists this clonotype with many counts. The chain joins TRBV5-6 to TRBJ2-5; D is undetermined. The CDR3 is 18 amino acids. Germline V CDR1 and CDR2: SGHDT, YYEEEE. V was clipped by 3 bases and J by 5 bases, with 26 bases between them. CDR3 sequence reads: CASSSPARGVFLRETQYF. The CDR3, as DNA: TGTGCCAGCAGCTCCCCGGCGAGAGGTGTATTTCTCCGGGAGACCCAGTACTTC.

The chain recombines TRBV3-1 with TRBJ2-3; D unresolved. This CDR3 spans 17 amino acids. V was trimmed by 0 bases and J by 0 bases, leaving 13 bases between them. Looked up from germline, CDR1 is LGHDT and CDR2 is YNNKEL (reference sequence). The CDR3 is CASSQDTGRLSTDTQYF. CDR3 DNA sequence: TGTGCCAGCAGCCAAGATACGGGTCGGCTCAGCACAGATACGCAGTATTTT.

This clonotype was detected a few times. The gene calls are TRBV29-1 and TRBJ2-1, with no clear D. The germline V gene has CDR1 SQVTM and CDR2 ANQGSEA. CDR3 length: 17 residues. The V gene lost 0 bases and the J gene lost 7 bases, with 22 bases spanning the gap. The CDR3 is CSVEDGSGRSPRNEQFF. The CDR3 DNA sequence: TGCAGCGTTGAAGATGGTTCGGGTCGGTCTCCGAGAAATGAGCAGTTCTTC.

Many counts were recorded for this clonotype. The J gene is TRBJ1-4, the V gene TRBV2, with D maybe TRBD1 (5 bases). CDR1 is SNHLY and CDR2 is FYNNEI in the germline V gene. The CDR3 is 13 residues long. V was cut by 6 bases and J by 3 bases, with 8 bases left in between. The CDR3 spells CASRRGANEKLFF. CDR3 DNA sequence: TGTGCCAGCAGGAGGGGAGCTAATGAAAAACTGTTTTTT.

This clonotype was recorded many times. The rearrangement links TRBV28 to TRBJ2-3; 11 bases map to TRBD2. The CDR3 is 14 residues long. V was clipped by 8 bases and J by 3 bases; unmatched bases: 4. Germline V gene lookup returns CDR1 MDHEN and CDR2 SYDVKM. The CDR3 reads CASYTSGSTDTQYF. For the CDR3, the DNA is TGTGCCAGCTATACTAGCGGGAGTACAGATACGCAGTATTTT.

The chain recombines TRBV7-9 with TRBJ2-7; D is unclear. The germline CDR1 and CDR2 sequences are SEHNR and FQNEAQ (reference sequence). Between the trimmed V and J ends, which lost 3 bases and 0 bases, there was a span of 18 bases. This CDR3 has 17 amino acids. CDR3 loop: CASSLYGLADSSYEQYF. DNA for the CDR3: TGTGCCAGCAGCTTGTATGGCCTCGCGGATAGCTCCTACGAGCAGTACTTC.

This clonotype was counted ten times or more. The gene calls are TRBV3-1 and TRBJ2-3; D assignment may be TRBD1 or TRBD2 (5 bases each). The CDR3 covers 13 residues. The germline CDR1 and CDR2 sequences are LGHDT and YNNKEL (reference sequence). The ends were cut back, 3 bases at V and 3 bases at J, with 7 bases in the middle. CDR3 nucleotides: TGTGCCAGCAGCCAGGGACGGACAGATACGCAGTATTTT. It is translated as CASSQGRTDTQYF.

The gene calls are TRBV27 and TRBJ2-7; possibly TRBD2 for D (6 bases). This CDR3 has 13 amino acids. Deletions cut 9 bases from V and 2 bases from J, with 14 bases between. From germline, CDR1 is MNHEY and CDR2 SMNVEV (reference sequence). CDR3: CASSAGGPYEQYF. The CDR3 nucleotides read TGTGCCAGTTCGGCAGGAGGGCCCTACGAGCAGTACTTC.

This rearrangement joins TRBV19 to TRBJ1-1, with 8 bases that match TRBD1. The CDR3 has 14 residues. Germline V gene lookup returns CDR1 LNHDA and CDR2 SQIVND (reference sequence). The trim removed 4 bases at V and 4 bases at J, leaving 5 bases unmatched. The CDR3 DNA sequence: TGTGCCAGTAGTACATTACAGGGGGGCACTGAAGCTTTCTTT. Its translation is CASSTLQGGTEAFF.

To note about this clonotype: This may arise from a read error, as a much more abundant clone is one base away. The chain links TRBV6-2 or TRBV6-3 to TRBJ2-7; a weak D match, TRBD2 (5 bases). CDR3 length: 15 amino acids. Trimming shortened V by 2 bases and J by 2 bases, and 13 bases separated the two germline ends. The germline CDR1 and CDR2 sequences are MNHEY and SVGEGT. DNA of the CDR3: TGTGCCAGCAGTTACCCGAGAGGGAGTCCCTACGAGCAGTACTTC. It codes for CASSYPRGSPYEQYF.

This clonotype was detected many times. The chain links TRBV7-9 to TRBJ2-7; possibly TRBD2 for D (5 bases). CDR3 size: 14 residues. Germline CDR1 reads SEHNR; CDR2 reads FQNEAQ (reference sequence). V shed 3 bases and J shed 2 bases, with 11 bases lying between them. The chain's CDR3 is CASSFGGQAYEQYF. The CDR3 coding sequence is TGTGCCAGCAGCTTCGGCGGGCAGGCCTACGAGCAGTACTTC.

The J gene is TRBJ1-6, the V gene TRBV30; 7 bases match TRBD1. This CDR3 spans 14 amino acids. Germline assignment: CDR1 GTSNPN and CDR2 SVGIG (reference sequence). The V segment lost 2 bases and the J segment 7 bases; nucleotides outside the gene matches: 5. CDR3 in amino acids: CAWSSGQVNSPLHF. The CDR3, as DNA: TGTGCCTGGAGTTCCGGACAGGTCAATTCACCCCTCCACTTT. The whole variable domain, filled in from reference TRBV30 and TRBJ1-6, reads SQTIHQWPATLVQPVGSPLSLECTVEGTSNPNLYWYRQAAGRGLQLLFYSVGIGQISSEVPQNLSASRPQDRQFILSSKKLLLSDSGFYLCAWSSGQVNSPLHFGNGTRLTVT.

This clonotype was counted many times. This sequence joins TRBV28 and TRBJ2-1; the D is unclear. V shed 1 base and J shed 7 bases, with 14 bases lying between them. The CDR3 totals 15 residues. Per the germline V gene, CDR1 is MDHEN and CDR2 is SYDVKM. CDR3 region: CASSLSPDRANEQFF. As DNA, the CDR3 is TGTGCCAGCAGTTTATCCCCCGACCGGGCGAATGAGCAGTTCTTC.

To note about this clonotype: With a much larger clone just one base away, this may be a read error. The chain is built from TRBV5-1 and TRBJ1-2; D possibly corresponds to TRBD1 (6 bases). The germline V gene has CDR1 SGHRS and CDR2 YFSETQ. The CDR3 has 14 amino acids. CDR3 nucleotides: TGCGCCAACAGCCCGGGGGACACCCTCTATGGCTACACCTTC. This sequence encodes CANSPGDTLYGYTF.

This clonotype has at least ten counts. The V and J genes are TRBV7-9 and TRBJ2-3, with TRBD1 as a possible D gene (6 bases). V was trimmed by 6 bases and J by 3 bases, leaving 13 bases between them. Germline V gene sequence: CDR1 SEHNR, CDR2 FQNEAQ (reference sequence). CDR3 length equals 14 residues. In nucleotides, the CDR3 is TGTGCCAGCAGAACATACAGGGAAACAGATACGCAGTATTTT. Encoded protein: CASRTYRETDTQYF.

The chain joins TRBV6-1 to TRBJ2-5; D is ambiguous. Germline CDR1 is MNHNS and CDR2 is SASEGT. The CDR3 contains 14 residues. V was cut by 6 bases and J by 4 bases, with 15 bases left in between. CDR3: CASRPMDGSETQYF. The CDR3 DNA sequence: TGTGCCAGCAGACCTATGGACGGGTCAGAGACCCAGTACTTC.

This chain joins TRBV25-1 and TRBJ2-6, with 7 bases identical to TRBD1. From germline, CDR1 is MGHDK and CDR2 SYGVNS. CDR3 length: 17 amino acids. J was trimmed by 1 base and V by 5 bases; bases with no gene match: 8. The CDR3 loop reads CASSSWAGGSGANVLTF. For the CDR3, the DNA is TGTGCCAGCAGTTCTTGGGCAGGGGGATCTGGGGCCAACGTCCTGACTTTC.

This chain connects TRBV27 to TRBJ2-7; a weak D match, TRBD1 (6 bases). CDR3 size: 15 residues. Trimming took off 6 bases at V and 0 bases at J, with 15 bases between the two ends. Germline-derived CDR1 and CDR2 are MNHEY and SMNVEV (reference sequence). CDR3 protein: CASRPDRFYSYEQYF. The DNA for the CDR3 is TGTGCCAGCAGACCTGACAGGTTCTACTCCTACGAGCAGTACTTC.

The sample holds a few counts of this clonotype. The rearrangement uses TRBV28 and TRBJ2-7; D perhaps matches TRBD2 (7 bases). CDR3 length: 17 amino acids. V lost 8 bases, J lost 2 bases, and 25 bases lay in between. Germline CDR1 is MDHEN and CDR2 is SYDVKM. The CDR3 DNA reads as TGTGCCAGCCCTCCGGTAGGGGGGAGCGGGGCCACCTACGAGCAGTACTTC. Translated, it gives CASPPVGGSGATYEQYF.

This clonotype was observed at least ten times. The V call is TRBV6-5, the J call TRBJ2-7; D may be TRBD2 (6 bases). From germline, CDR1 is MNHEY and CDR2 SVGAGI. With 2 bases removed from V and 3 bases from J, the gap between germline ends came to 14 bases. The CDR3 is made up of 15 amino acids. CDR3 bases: TGTGCCAGCAGTTACGAGGCGGGAATCAGCTACGAGCAGTACTTC. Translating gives CASSYEAGISYEQYF.

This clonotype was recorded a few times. The CDR3 nucleotides are TGTGCCTGGAGTTTTAGCGGGAGGGAGAGTACCTACGAGCAGTACTTC. It encodes CAWSFSGRESTYEQYF. The V gene is TRBV30, the J gene TRBJ2-7; 11 bases are a match to TRBD2. The germline CDR1 and CDR2 sequences are GTSNPN and SVGIG (reference sequence). Trimming cost V 2 bases and J 2 bases; bases outside gene matches: 8. CDR3 length equals 16 residues.

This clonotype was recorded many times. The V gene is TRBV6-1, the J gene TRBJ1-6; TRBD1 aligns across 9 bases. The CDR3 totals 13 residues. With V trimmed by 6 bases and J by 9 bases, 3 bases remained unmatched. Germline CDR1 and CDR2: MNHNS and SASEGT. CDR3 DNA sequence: TGTGCCAGCAGAGGACAGGGGTTTTCACCCCTCCACTTT. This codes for CASRGQGFSPLHF.